One sample yielded the 23 T cell receptor beta chains listed below, sequenced in a study of T cell repertoires in cytomegalovirus infection. Each CDR3 protein gets one entry after TCRdb re-called the reads with MiXCR. This sample has about 83,000 distinct CDR3 sequences, with more than 20% found just once. For these receptors, no antigen is known. The specimen was CD8+ T cells from cultured PBMCs, collected from culture after CMV antigen stimulation. These TCRs come from a human donor in good health (CMV status not recorded). Some clones in this sample may be carry-over from other donors' samples.

This chain joins TRBV20-1 and TRBJ2-1; 14 bases agree with TRBD2. CDR3 length equals 15 residues. Germline CDR1 and CDR2: DFQATT and SNEGSKA (reference sequence). V shed 6 bases and J 7 bases; nucleotides not matched to a gene: 8. In DNA form, the CDR3 reads TGCAGTGCCCCCTCCGGACTAGCGGGGGGTAATGAGCAGTTCTTC. Encoded protein: CSAPSGLAGGNEQFF.

V and J are TRBV20-1 and TRBJ1-1, with 8 bases that match TRBD1. V shed 3 bases and J 0 bases; nucleotides not matched to a gene: 0. In germline, CDR1 is DFQATT, CDR2 SNEGSKA (reference sequence). There are 13 residues in the CDR3. The CDR3, as DNA: TGCAGTGCTAGGGACAGGGTGAACACTGAAGCTTTCTTT. It codes for CSARDRVNTEAFF.

The V call is TRBV19, the J call TRBJ2-3, with TRBD1 matching over 7 bases. V trimming: 4 bases; J trimming: 0 bases; junction bases outside the gene matches: 10. The CDR3 is 17 amino acids. Germline V CDR1 and CDR2: LNHDA, SQIVND (reference sequence). The chain's CDR3 is CASSTEGQSSSTDTQYF. The DNA of the CDR3 is TGTGCCAGTAGTACCGAGGGACAGTCATCTAGCACAGATACGCAGTATTTT. The variable domain in full, with the rest retrieved from reference TRBV19 and TRBJ2-3, is DGGITQSPKYLFRKEGQNVTLSCEQNLNHDAMYWYRQDPGQGLRLIYYSQIVNDFQKGDIAEGYSVSREKKESFPLTVTSAQKNPTAFYLCASSTEGQSSSTDTQYFGPGTRLTVL.

This clonotype has more than one count but fewer than ten. The chain carries TRBV3-1 and TRBJ1-2; D unclear. Per the germline V gene, CDR1 is LGHDT and CDR2 is YNNKEL (reference sequence). The ends were cut back, 1 base at V and 0 bases at J, with 6 bases in the middle. This CDR3 is 14 amino acids long. The CDR3 loop is CASSQGAANYGYTF. The CDR3 nucleotides read TGTGCCAGCAGCCAAGGAGCGGCTAACTATGGCTACACCTTC.

This sequence joins TRBV7-6 and TRBJ1-1, with TRBD1 matching 10 bases. The CDR3 contains 15 residues. Germline CDR1 is SGHVS and CDR2 is FNYEAQ. V was pared by 1 base and J by 1 base, with 0 bases of the junction left unmatched. CDR3 region: CASSLGQGANTEAFF. The CDR3, as DNA: TGTGCCAGCAGCTTAGGACAGGGGGCGAACACTGAAGCTTTCTTT.

J is TRBJ2-2 and V is TRBV27; possibly TRBD2 for D (7 bases). V was pared by 4 bases and J by 3 bases, with 15 bases between. The germline CDR1 and CDR2 sequences are MNHEY and SMNVEV (reference sequence). CDR3 length equals 16 residues. This chain's CDR3 is CASSSPRGGDTGELFF. The CDR3 DNA sequence: TGTGCCAGCAGTTCCCCCCGCGGGGGCGACACCGGGGAGCTGTTTTTT.

V gene TRBV19 combines with J gene TRBJ2-6; maybe TRBD1 (5 bases). Germline assignment: CDR1 LNHDA and CDR2 SQIVND (reference sequence). Trimming removed 5 bases at V and 2 bases at J, with 19 bases between. CDR3 length equals 18 residues. The CDR3 loop is CASSGAGLQSTGANVLTF. CDR3 DNA: TGTGCCAGTAGTGGTGCAGGGTTACAGTCTACTGGGGCCAACGTCCTGACTTTC.

This clonotype has at least ten counts. The chain uses TRBV7-2 and TRBJ1-4; D unresolved. Trimming took 1 base from V and 0 from J, leaving 6 bases between them. Looked up from germline, CDR1 is SGHTA and CDR2 is FQGNSA. The CDR3 length is 15 residues. Written as DNA, the CDR3 is TGTGCCAGCAGCTTAGTCGGATCAACTAATGAAAAACTGTTTTTT. It codes for CASSLVGSTNEKLFF. The full variable domain, its missing parts supplied by reference TRBV7-2 and TRBJ1-4, is GAGVSQSPSNKVTEKGKDVELRCDPISGHTALYWYRQSLGQGLEFLIYFQGNSAPDKSGLPSDRFSAERTGGSVSTLTIQRTQQEDSAVYLCASSLVGSTNEKLFFGSGTQLSVL.

This clonotype was detected a few times. V and J are TRBV6-2 or TRBV6-3 and TRBJ2-2; D might be TRBD1 (6 bases). Trimming removed 6 bases from V and 6 bases from J, with 17 bases in between. The germline V gene has CDR1 MNHEY and CDR2 SVGEGT. The CDR3 is 15 residues long. In DNA, the CDR3 is TGTGCCAGCAGAGAGGACAGAATCGTTTCCGGGGAGCTGTTTTTT. Its translation is CASREDRIVSGELFF.

The chain combines TRBV6-5 with TRBJ2-4; 8 bases map to TRBD1. Germline CDR1 reads MNHEY; CDR2 reads SVGAGI. The CDR3 sequence is 14 residues long. V was clipped by 4 bases and J by 8 bases; unmatched bases: 7. The CDR3 protein is CASSFGQGIDIQYF. For the CDR3, the DNA is TGTGCCAGCAGTTTTGGACAGGGCATCGACATTCAGTACTTC.

This clonotype was observed at least ten times. The genes are TRBV7-8 and TRBJ1-1; D is unclear. CDR1 is SGHVS and CDR2 is FQNEAQ in the germline V gene. The CDR3 runs to 15 residues. V was trimmed by 1 base and J by 4 bases, leaving 13 bases between them. CDR3 residues: CASSLVLVTGTEAFF. Here the CDR3 DNA reads TGTGCCAGCAGCTTAGTTCTTGTAACCGGCACTGAAGCTTTCTTT.

This clonotype was seen more than once but under ten times. J is TRBJ2-2 and V is TRBV10-3; D may correspond to TRBD1 or TRBD2 (5 bases each). The germline gives CDR1 ENHRY, CDR2 SYGVKD. V was trimmed by 1 base and J by 4 bases, leaving 13 bases between them. The CDR3 extends over 16 amino acids. CDR3 sequence (DNA): TGTGCCATCAGTGAGTTCGTGGGGGTAGGCACCGGGGAGCTGTTTTTT. Amino acid sequence: CAISEFVGVGTGELFF.

This clonotype was counted a few times. The J gene is TRBJ2-2, the V gene TRBV19; TRBD1 matches at 9 bases. Trimming at V came to 7 bases and at J to 7 bases, leaving 10 bases not matched to a gene. Germline V gives CDR1 LNHDA, CDR2 SQIVND (reference sequence). The CDR3 extends over 15 amino acids. In nucleotides, the CDR3 is TGTGCCAGTAAACCGGACAGGGGAGTTGTCGGGGAGCTGTTTTTT. Translated: CASKPDRGVVGELFF.

The chain joins TRBV27 to TRBJ1-1; D may be TRBD1 (5 bases). CDR1 and CDR2 (germline): MNHEY, SMNVEV (reference sequence). The V end was cut by 4 bases, the J end by 10 bases, with 19 bases between. CDR3 length equals 14 residues. The CDR3 bases are TGTGCCAGCAGTTCCGACAGCCCTGGGAGGACAGCTTTCTTT. Residues: CASSSDSPGRTAFF.

There are a few counts of this clonotype. This chain uses TRBV27 with TRBJ2-7; 8 bases fit TRBD1. The CDR3 covers 14 residues. Germline CDR1 MNHEY, CDR2 SMNVEV (reference sequence). Trimming cost V 3 bases and J 5 bases; bases outside gene matches: 6. The CDR3 protein is CASSFRQGSHEQYF. CDR3 sequence (DNA): TGTGCCAGCAGTTTTAGACAGGGGTCCCACGAGCAGTACTTC.

This clonotype was counted many times. The chain employs TRBV7-2 and TRBJ1-1; D might be TRBD1 (6 bases). CDR3 length: 15 residues. Trimming stripped 5 bases from V and 2 bases from J, with 15 bases between. Germline V gives CDR1 SGHTA, CDR2 FQGNSA. CDR3 coding DNA: TGTGCCAGCAGCATATCCGGGACACCTAACACTGAAGCTTTCTTT. It specifies CASSISGTPNTEAFF.

This clonotype has at least ten counts. This CDR3 reads CASSQEGQVSYGYTF. Here the CDR3 DNA reads TGCGCCAGCAGCCAAGAAGGGCAGGTTAGCTATGGCTACACCTTC. The chain links TRBV4-1 to TRBJ1-2; no clear D gene. The germline CDR1 and CDR2 sequences are MGHRA and YSYEKL. Trimming left V 0 bases short and J 4 bases short, with 12 bases between. The CDR3 has 15 amino acids.

This clonotype is judged medium-sized (0.01 to 0.1%). This chain connects TRBV28 to TRBJ1-3; perhaps TRBD1 as D (5 bases). The germline CDR1 and CDR2 sequences are MDHEN and SYDVKM. Trimming left V 1 base short and J 2 bases short, with 6 bases between. The CDR3 length is 14 residues. The CDR3 coding sequence is TGTGCCAGCAGTTTATCCAGGGCTGGAAACACCATATATTTT. Amino acids: CASSLSRAGNTIYF. The full variable domain, completed using reference TRBV28 and TRBJ1-3, is DVKVTQSSRYLVKRTGEKVFLECVQDMDHENMFWYRQDPGLGLRLIYFSYDVKMKEKGDIPEGYSVSREKKERFSLILESASTNQTSMYLCASSLSRAGNTIYFGEGSWLTVV.

The sample holds many counts of this clonotype. An end of the junction does not agree with germline; a read error may underlie this. V and J are TRBV7-7 and TRBJ2-1, with TRBD2 as a possible D gene (5 bases). There are 15 residues in the CDR3. CDR1 is SSHAT and CDR2 is FNYEAQ in the germline V gene (reference sequence). In DNA form, the CDR3 reads TGTGCTAGCAGTAGGACTGGGAGCTCCTACAATGAGCAGTTCTTC. This gives the protein CASSRTGSSYNEQFF.

This clonotype appeared a few times. This rearrangement joins TRBV27 to TRBJ2-1; TRBD2 matches at 7 bases. Trimming removed 5 bases from V and 0 bases from J; junction bases left unmatched: 4. Germline V lookup: CDR1 MNHEY, CDR2 SMNVEV (reference sequence). This CDR3 comprises 15 residues. The CDR3 region is CASSHTSDSYNEQFF. The CDR3 DNA reads as TGTGCCAGCAGTCATACTAGCGACTCCTACAATGAGCAGTTCTTC.

The V and J genes are TRBV9 and TRBJ2-7; possibly TRBD1 or TRBD2 for D (5 bases each). The germline V gene has CDR1 SGDLS and CDR2 YYNGEE. This CDR3 region has 16 residues. V shed 0 bases and J shed 6 bases, with 19 bases lying between them. The chain's CDR3 is CASSVALRGDSSEQYF. CDR3 nucleotide sequence: TGTGCCAGCAGCGTAGCTCTACGAGGGGATTCTTCCGAGCAGTACTTC.

At least ten counts were recorded for this clonotype. The V and J genes are TRBV4-3 and TRBJ1-2; maybe TRBD1 (5 bases). From germline, CDR1 is LGHNA and CDR2 YSLEER. V was trimmed by 1 base and J by 4 bases, leaving 10 bases between them. The CDR3 extends over 14 amino acids. Here the CDR3 DNA reads TGCGCCAGCAGCCAAGGGAGGACAAGCTATGGCTACACCTTC. Translating it yields CASSQGRTSYGYTF.

The chain links TRBV5-6 to TRBJ2-7; TRBD1 matches at 8 bases. Germline V gene sequence: CDR1 SGHDT, CDR2 YYEEEE. This CDR3 is built from 17 residues. The V gene end was trimmed by 0 bases and the J gene end by 0 bases; junction bases not matched to a gene: 8. The chain's CDR3 is CASSLALGQVFSYEQYF. Written as DNA, the CDR3 is TGTGCCAGCAGCTTGGCCTTGGGACAGGTTTTCTCCTACGAGCAGTACTTC.